This section outlines one TCR beta chain sequence together with its context. What this receptor recognizes is not known. No qualities accompany the bases; no much larger clone lies one base away. The CDR3 holds 13 amino acids from the cysteine to the phenylalanine. The sequence is cut down to CDR3 DNA, 39 bases in frame from base 1. CDR1 and CDR2, per the germline V gene, are MNHEY and SVGEGT. The V and J ends are trimmed by 3 bases and 7 bases, leaving 12 bases between them. In the ophthalmopathy patients, disease was moderately to severely active, with a Clinical Activity Score of 3 or more, a NOSPECS grade of 4 or more, and a duration of less than 3 months. Exclusion was applied to patients with uncontrolled infections, other autoimmune diseases, pregnancy or lactation. Diagnoses relied on clinical symptoms, serum thyroxine and TRAb, thyroid ultrasound and orbital computed tomography. Ficoll-Paque density gradient centrifugation was used to isolate PBMCs from around 10 ml of fresh peripheral blood. Trizol reagent was used to extract total RNA, and RNA quality was then checked on an Agilent 2100 Bioanalyzer.

The TCR beta CDR3 regions were amplified from RNA transcripts. The TCR CDR3 was subjected to a first round of RT-PCR using the HTBI primer set and the Qiagen OneStep RT-PCR kit. Libraries were constructed in a second round of multiplex PCR, after which size selection and purification were performed. Libraries were sequenced paired-end with 100 bp reads on an Illumina HiSeq2000. The authors' pipeline ran thus. SOAPnuke was used to process the raw data, removing reads that contained adapters or uncalled bases, had a mean Phred below 15, or lacked an exact match to the constant primer or identifier. High-quality paired reads were merged with COPE v1.2.5, and unique nucleotide sequences were defined as clonotypes. Clonotypes were aligned to IMGT TRBV, TRBD and TRBJ reference segments using MiTCR v1.1. Only V-J combinations with frequency above 0.0001, covering about 99% of repertoires, were analysed. A TCS score was defined as the ratio between F50 (clonal expansion) and ExV (chaos), using BLOSUM62-based TCRdist between CDR3 peptides within each V-J. Welch's t-statistics and random forest reduced roughly 500 V-J features to 13, which were used in a naive Bayes classifier (R e1071). The public reads were reanalyzed by TCRdb: fastp trimming at Q25, MiXCR alignment, in-frame beta chains only. Every distinct CDR3 protein forms one entry, paired with its most common genes and DNA. The V and J calls and clone size are TCRdb's, not the authors'. The sample table lists about 250,000 distinct CDR3 sequences, approximately 23% of them with a count of one. The top ten clones comprise 35% of the sample.

The entry originates in a study of T cells in Graves' hyperthyroidism and ophthalmopathy (dated by TCRdb to about 2019). Broadly, across the study: Peripheral blood was collected at initial diagnosis, before any treatment. To identify TCR V-J signatures that set the groups apart, the researchers used a discovery cohort of 95 to 100 patients, made up of 40 to 45 with Graves' ophthalmopathy and 57 with stable Graves' hyperthyroidism. Whether ophthalmopathy could be predicted prospectively was tested in an independent validation cohort made up of under 20 hyperthyroidism patients plus 17 patients who later progressed to ophthalmopathy. The roughly 100 discovery patients were randomly divided into training and test sets at a 7:3 ratio. In addition, the study compared T-cell repertoires in thyroid tissue and in blood from roughly 6 Graves' hyperthyroidism patients. Following sampling, methimazole starting at 30 mg daily was given to hyperthyroidism patients, and high-dose intravenous methylprednisolone was given to ophthalmopathy patients. TCR Vbeta CDR3 sequencing of 120 to 150 peripheral blood samples (43 ophthalmopathy, roughly 74 hyperthyroidism and approximately 17 progressor patients) is reported in the paper.

Paper-wide results and their limitations: Most expanded thyroid clonotypes (frequency above 0.001) were also detected in blood, suggesting blood repertoires may reflect thyroid immune responses. In cross-validation, a model built on a 13 V-J signature told ophthalmopathy apart from stable hyperthyroidism with approximately 90% sensitivity and about 81% specificity, and in testing the same model reached 80%/75%. In validation, the model predicted progression to ophthalmopathy with 60% to 71% sensitivity and roughly 75% specificity, a median of about 6 months before onset. Sample size was not statistically predetermined, and investigators were not blinded to group allocation.

This clonotype was obtained from a middle-aged woman with Graves' ophthalmopathy. The chain is encoded by TRBV6-2 or TRBV6-3 joined to TRBJ1-2; there is no confident call for the D gene. The sequenced sample was blood. The CDR3 is CASSYQSNGGYTF. The nucleotides read TGTGCCAGCAGTTATCAAAGTAATGGTGGCTACACCTTC.